The T cell receptor beta chain under discussion was sequenced for a study of T-cell reconstitution after alpha-beta-depleted transplantation in children. Points from the study as a whole: Several patients had high TCRbeta diversity at day 60; it came from surviving recipient T cells and thymic progenitors.

On this clonotype: Its antigen is unidentified.

The CDR3 has 16 amino acids. Trimming took off 3 bases at V and 2 bases at J, with 16 bases between the two ends. CDR1 and CDR2 from the germline V gene are SGHKS and YYEKEE (reference sequence). This sample's TCRbeta library carried unique molecular identifier barcodes. TCRdb ran MiXCR on the PCR reads and lists one entry per CDR3 protein. The sample records around 80,000 distinct CDR3 sequences, about a sixth being singletons. This sample comprised PBMCs, mostly from graft donor cells, obtained 360 days after TCRalphabeta/CD19-depleted stem cell transplant. The sequence came from a male patient aged 2 to 10 who had a stem cell transplant for acute lymphoblastic leukemia, so the T cells may come from the graft donor. This sequence joins TRBV5-5 and TRBJ2-3, with a weak D call TRBD2 (6 bases). The CDR3 bases are TGTGCCAGCAGCTCCTTGGGACGGCGGGACACAGATACGCAGTATTTT. This codes for CASSSLGRRDTDTQYF.